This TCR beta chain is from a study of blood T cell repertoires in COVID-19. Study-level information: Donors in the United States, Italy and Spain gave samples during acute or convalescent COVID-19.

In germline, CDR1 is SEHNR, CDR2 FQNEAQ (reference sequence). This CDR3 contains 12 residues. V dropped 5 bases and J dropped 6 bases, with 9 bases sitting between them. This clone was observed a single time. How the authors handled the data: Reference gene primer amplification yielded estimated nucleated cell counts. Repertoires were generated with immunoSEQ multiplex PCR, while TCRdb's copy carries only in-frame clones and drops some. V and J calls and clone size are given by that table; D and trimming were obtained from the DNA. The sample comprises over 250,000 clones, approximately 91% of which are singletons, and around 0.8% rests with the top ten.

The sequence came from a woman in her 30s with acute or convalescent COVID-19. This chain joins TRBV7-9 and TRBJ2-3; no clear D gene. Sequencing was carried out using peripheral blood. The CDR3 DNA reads TGTGCCAGCAGCCCCAAGGAGGATACGCAGTATTTT. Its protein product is CASSPKEDTQYF. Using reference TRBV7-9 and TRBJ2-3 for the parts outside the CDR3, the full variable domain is DTGVSQNPRHKITKRGQNVTFRCDPISEHNRLYWYRQTLGQGPEFLTYFQNEAQLEKSRLLSDRFSAERPKGSFSTLEIQRTEQGDSAMYLCASSPKEDTQYFGPGTRLTVL.